Listed below are T cell receptor beta chains from one sample, sequenced in a study of long-term antiretroviral therapy in people with HIV. Sequenced by immunoSEQ multiplex PCR; TCRdb stores in-frame clones only, minus some. The sample shows about 16,000 clones, less than 95% of them seen only once. The sequencing here drew on unsorted PBMCs, taken 6.4 years after starting antiretroviral therapy. The receptors were sampled from a woman in her 50s with HIV. The CDR3 runs from the conserved cysteine through the conserved F or W. The order of the fields is CDR3 protein, CDR3 DNA, J gene, V gene, D gene, clone size. The D gene is left open where the match is weak. A row's size may be missing; if present it is once, few, many or a size class.

CDR3 protein: CASRAPGPTDTQYF
CDR3 DNA: TGTGCCAGCAGGGCACCGGGCCCGACAGATACGCAGTATTTT
J gene: TRBJ2-3
V gene: TRBV6-5
D gene: -
clone size: -

CDR3 protein: CASFRGTSERSSYEQYF
CDR3 DNA: TGTGCCAGCTTTCGTGGGACTAGCGAAAGGAGCTCCTACGAGCAGTACTTC
J gene: TRBJ2-7
V gene: TRBV5-4
D gene: TRBD2
clone size: -

CDR3 protein: CASRRDGQYYGYTF
CDR3 DNA: TGCGCCAGCAGAAGAGACGGACAGTACTATGGCTACACCTTC
J gene: TRBJ1-2
V gene: TRBV23-1
D gene: -
clone size: -

CDR3 protein: CASSLAEADTQYF
CDR3 DNA: TGTGCCAGCAGCTTGGCGGAGGCAGATACGCAGTATTTT
J gene: TRBJ2-3
V gene: TRBV7-7
D gene: -
clone size: -

CDR3 protein: CASSLTGDGTDTQYF
CDR3 DNA: TGTGCCAGCAGCTTGACGGGAGACGGCACAGATACGCAGTATTTT
J gene: TRBJ2-3
V gene: TRBV5-4
D gene: -
clone size: -

CDR3 protein: CSALDRVWEETQYF
CDR3 DNA: TGCAGCGCCCTGGACAGGGTCTGGGAAGAGACCCAGTACTTC
J gene: TRBJ2-5
V gene: TRBV29-1
D gene: TRBD1
clone size: -

CDR3 protein: CSARTSGELFF
CDR3 DNA: TGCAGTGCTAGAACCTCCGGGGAGCTGTTTTTT
J gene: TRBJ2-2
V gene: TRBV20-1
D gene: -
clone size: -

CDR3 protein: CASSKAGRVYEQYF
CDR3 DNA: TGTGCCAGCAGTAAAGCGGGACGGGTTTACGAGCAGTACTTC
J gene: TRBJ2-7
V gene: TRBV6-5
D gene: TRBD2
clone size: -

CDR3 protein: CASCRDPGEKLFF
CDR3 DNA: TGTGCCAGCTGCCGGGACCCGGGGGAAAAACTGTTTTTT
J gene: TRBJ1-4
V gene: TRBV11-2
D gene: -
clone size: -

CDR3 protein: CASCARGGVYEQYF
CDR3 DNA: TGTGCCAGCTGTGCTAGGGGGGGCGTATACGAGCAGTACTTC
J gene: TRBJ2-7
V gene: TRBV27
D gene: -
clone size: -

CDR3 protein: CASSLDRAGRSYNEQFF
CDR3 DNA: TGTGCCAGCAGCTTAGACAGGGCCGGGAGGAGCTACAATGAGCAGTTCTTC
J gene: TRBJ2-1
V gene: TRBV11-2
D gene: TRBD2
clone size: -

CDR3 protein: CASSLEPGASGELFF
CDR3 DNA: TGTGCCAGCAGCTTAGAGCCGGGAGCGTCCGGGGAGCTGTTTTTT
J gene: TRBJ2-2
V gene: TRBV7-9
D gene: -
clone size: once

CDR3 protein: CASSLGPGQNTEAFF
CDR3 DNA: TGTGCCAGCAGCTTAGGCCCGGGCCAGAACACTGAAGCTTTCTTT
J gene: TRBJ1-1
V gene: TRBV7-2
D gene: -
clone size: -

CDR3 protein: CASSSPNYEQYF
CDR3 DNA: TGCGCCAGCAGCTCCCCGAACTACGAGCAGTACTTC
J gene: TRBJ2-7
V gene: TRBV5-1
D gene: -
clone size: -

CDR3 protein: CASSLGTSGEKLFF
CDR3 DNA: TGTGCCAGCAGCTTAGGGACATCAGGGGAAAAACTGTTTTTT
J gene: TRBJ1-4
V gene: TRBV5-4
D gene: -
clone size: -

CDR3 protein: CASRPGTAGGKLFF
CDR3 DNA: TGTGCCAGCAGGCCCGGGACAGCCGGTGGAAAACTGTTTTTT
J gene: TRBJ1-4
V gene: TRBV6-5
D gene: TRBD1
clone size: -

CDR3 protein: CASSTEGEYEQFF
CDR3 DNA: TGTGCCAGCAGCACTGAGGGGGAATATGAGCAGTTCTTC
J gene: TRBJ2-1
V gene: TRBV6-4
D gene: -
clone size: -

CDR3 protein: CASSYSIDQPQHF
CDR3 DNA: TGTGCCAGCAGTTACTCGATTGATCAGCCCCAGCATTTT
J gene: TRBJ1-5
V gene: TRBV6-5
D gene: -
clone size: -

CDR3 protein: CASTQGGGGTEAFF
CDR3 DNA: TGCGCCAGCACCCAAGGGGGCGGAGGTACTGAAGCTTTCTTT
J gene: TRBJ1-1
V gene: TRBV5-1
D gene: TRBD1
clone size: few

CDR3 protein: CASSQEGLAGGSETQYF
CDR3 DNA: TGCGCCAGCAGCCAAGAGGGGTTAGCGGGAGGGTCGGAGACCCAGTACTTC
J gene: TRBJ2-5
V gene: TRBV4-3
D gene: TRBD2
clone size: -

CDR3 protein: CAGKSQGATNEKLFF
CDR3 DNA: TGTGCCGGGAAATCACAGGGGGCAACTAATGAAAAACTGTTTTTT
J gene: TRBJ1-4
V gene: TRBV28
D gene: TRBD1
clone size: -

CDR3 protein: CASSKETGQENTGELFF
CDR3 DNA: TGTGCCAGTAGTAAGGAAACGGGACAAGAGAACACCGGGGAGCTGTTTTTT
J gene: TRBJ2-2
V gene: TRBV19
D gene: -
clone size: -

CDR3 protein: CASSVGVDGNEQFF
CDR3 DNA: TGTGCCAGCAGCGTAGGTGTCGACGGCAATGAGCAGTTCTTC
J gene: TRBJ2-1
V gene: TRBV9
D gene: -
clone size: -

CDR3 protein: CASGLTDQPQHF
CDR3 DNA: TGTGCTAGTGGTTTGACAGATCAGCCCCAGCATTTT
J gene: TRBJ1-5
V gene: TRBV12-5
D gene: -
clone size: -

CDR3 protein: CASSPESRGHNEQFF
CDR3 DNA: TGTGCCAGCAGCCCCGAAAGCAGGGGCCACAATGAGCAGTTCTTC
J gene: TRBJ2-1
V gene: TRBV6-5
D gene: -
clone size: -

CDR3 protein: CASSSYLEGALGYTF
CDR3 DNA: TGTGCCAGCAGCTCTTATTTGGAGGGGGCGCTGGGCTACACCTTC
J gene: TRBJ1-2
V gene: TRBV7-2
D gene: TRBD1
clone size: once

CDR3 protein: CASSLNTLPGHSGGKLFF
CDR3 DNA: TGTGCCAGCAGCTTAAATACCCTCCCCGGGCATTCGGGCGGAAAACTGTTTTTT
J gene: TRBJ1-4
V gene: TRBV7-8
D gene: -
clone size: -

CDR3 protein: CASSQGVAGVLTKNIQYF
CDR3 DNA: TGTGCCAGCAGCCAAGGGGTAGCGGGAGTTCTAACCAAAAACATTCAGTACTTC
J gene: TRBJ2-4
V gene: TRBV14
D gene: TRBD2
clone size: -

CDR3 protein: CASSPRWGERAGNTIYF
CDR3 DNA: TGTGCCAGCAGCCCACGCTGGGGGGAGAGGGCTGGAAACACCATATATTTT
J gene: TRBJ1-3
V gene: TRBV9
D gene: -
clone size: -

CDR3 protein: CSVVGGRSYNEQFF
CDR3 DNA: TGCAGCGTTGTCGGCGGGAGATCCTACAATGAGCAGTTCTTC
J gene: TRBJ2-1
V gene: TRBV29-1
D gene: TRBD2
clone size: -

CDR3 protein: CASSAGLAGVLEQYF
CDR3 DNA: TGTGCCAGCAGTGCGGGACTAGCGGGAGTGCTCGAGCAGTACTTC
J gene: TRBJ2-7
V gene: TRBV27
D gene: TRBD2
clone size: -